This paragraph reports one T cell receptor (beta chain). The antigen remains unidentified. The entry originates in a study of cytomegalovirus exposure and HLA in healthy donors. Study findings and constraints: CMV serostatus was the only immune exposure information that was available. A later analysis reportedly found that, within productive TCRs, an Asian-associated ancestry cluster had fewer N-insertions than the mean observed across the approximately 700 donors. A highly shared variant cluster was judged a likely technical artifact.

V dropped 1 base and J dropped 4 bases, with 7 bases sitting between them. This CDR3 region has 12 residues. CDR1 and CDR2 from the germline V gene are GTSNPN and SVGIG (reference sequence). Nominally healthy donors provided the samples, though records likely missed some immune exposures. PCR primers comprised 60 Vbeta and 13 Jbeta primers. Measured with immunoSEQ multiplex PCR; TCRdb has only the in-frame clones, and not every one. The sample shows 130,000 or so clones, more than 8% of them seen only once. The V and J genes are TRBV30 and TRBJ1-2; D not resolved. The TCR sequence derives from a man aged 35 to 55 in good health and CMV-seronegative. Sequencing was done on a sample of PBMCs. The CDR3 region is CAWSAFIYGYTF. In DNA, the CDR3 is TGTGCCTGGAGTGCCTTTATCTATGGCTACACCTTC.